This T cell receptor beta chain was recorded in a study of cytomegalovirus exposure and HLA in healthy donors. Study-wide context: Out of about 410 genotyped donors, less than 90% belonged to the Caucasian-associated ancestry cluster.

This clone has only one observation. Its antigen is unknown. The ends were cut back, 4 bases at V and 3 bases at J, with 12 bases in the middle. The CDR3 runs 13 residues. Germline V lookup: CDR1 GTSNPN, CDR2 SVGIG (reference sequence). The PCR was carried out with 60 Vbeta primers and 13 Jbeta primers. TCRdb keeps only in-frame clones here, not all; method: immunoSEQ multiplex PCR. The sample includes about 220,000 clones, over 80% seen only once; the top ten take 0.71%. Study outcomes and limitations: As immune exposure information, only CMV serostatus was available.

The clonotype comes from a boy aged 2-15 years in good health and CMV-seronegative. The V call is TRBV30, the J call TRBJ1-2, with D unresolved. The sequenced material came from PBMCs. The CDR3 DNA follows: TGTGCCTGGATGGCGGGGTCCTACTATGGCTACACCTTC. Protein product: CAWMAGSYYGYTF.